This T cell receptor beta chain comes out of a study of cytomegalovirus exposure and HLA in healthy donors. Findings and limits, study-wide: Specificity for CMV antigens was confirmed in vitro for a few of the CMV-associated chains.

This table comes from immunoSEQ multiplex PCR, and its TCRdb copy is limited to in-frame clones, with some not included. The repertoire consists of roughly 200,000 clones, with roughly 81% occurring once and the leading ten covering over 0.95%. Germline-derived CDR1 and CDR2 are SGHTA and FQGNSA. There are 13 residues in the CDR3. With 4 bases removed from V and 0 bases from J, the gap between germline ends came to 6 bases. To note about this clone: Its antigen is unknown.

The sample comprised PBMCs. This chain joins TRBV7-2 and TRBJ1-2; possible D gene TRBD1, 6 bases. The clonotype was recovered from a woman under 40 in good health and CMV-seronegative. The CDR3 loop is CASSWTANYGYTF. CDR3 nucleotide sequence: TGTGCCAGCAGCTGGACAGCTAACTATGGCTACACCTTC.